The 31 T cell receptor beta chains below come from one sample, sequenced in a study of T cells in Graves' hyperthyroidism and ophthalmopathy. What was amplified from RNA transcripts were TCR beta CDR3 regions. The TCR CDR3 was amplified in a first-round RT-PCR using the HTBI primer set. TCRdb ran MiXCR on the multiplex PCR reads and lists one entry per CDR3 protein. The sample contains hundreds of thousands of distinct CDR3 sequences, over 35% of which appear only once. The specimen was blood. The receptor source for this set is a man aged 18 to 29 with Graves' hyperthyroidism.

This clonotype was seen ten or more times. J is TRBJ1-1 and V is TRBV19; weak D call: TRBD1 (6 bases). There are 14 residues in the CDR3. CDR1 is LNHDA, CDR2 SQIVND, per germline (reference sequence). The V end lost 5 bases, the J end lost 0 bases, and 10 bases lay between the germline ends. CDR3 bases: TGTGCCAGTAGTTACGCAGGGGTGAACACTGAAGCTTTCTTT. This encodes CASSYAGVNTEAFF.

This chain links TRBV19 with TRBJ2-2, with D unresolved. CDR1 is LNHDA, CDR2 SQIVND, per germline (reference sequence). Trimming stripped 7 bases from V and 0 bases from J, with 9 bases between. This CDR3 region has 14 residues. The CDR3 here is CASIAHSNTGELFF. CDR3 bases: TGTGCCAGTATTGCACACTCGAACACCGGGGAGCTGTTTTTT.

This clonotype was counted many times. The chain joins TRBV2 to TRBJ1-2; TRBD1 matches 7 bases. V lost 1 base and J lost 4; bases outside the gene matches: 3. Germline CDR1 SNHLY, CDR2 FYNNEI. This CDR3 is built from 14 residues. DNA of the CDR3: TGTGCCAGCAGTGAAGGAGGGGGCAGCTATGGCTACACCTTC. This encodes CASSEGGGSYGYTF.

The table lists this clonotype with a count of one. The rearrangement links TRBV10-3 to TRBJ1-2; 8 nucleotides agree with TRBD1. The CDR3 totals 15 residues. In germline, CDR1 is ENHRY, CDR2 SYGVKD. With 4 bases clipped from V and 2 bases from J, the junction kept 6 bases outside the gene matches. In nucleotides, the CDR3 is TGTGCCATCAGTGGGACAGGGACCCAAAACTATGGCTACACCTTC. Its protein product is CAISGTGTQNYGYTF.

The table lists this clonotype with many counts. The CDR3 loop is CATSSIETEAFF. The CDR3 nucleotides read TGTGCCACCAGCAGTATAGAGACTGAAGCTTTCTTT. The rearrangement links TRBV15 to TRBJ1-1, with D uncertain. Germline CDR1 is LNHNV and CDR2 is YYDKDF (reference sequence). This CDR3 region has 12 residues. The V and J ends lost 3 bases and 5 bases respectively, with 7 bases between them.

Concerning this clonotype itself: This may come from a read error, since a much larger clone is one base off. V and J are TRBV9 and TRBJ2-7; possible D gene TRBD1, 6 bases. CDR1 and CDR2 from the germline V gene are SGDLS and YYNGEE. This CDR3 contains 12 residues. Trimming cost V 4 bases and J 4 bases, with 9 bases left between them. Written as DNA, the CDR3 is TGTGCCAGCAGCAATACAGGGTACGAGCAGTACTTC. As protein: CASSNTGYEQYF.

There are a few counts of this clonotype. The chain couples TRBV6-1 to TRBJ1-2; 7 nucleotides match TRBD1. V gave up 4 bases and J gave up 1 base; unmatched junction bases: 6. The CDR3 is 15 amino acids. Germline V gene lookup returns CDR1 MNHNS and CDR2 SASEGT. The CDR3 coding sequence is TGTGCCAGCAGTGGGCCGGGACAGAGTAACTATGGCTACACCTTC. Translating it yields CASSGPGQSNYGYTF.

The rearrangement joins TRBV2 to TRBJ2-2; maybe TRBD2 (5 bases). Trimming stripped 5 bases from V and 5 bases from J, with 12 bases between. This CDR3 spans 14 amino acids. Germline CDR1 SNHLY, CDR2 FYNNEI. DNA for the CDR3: TGTGCCAGCAGTACCGCCTCGGGGACCGGGGAGCTGTTTTTT. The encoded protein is CASSTASGTGELFF. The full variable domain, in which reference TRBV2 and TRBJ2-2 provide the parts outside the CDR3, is EPEVTQTPSHQVTQMGQEVILRCVPISNHLYFYWYRQILGQKVEFLVSFYNNEISEKSEIFDDQFSVERPDGSNFTLKIRSTKLEDSAMYFCASSTASGTGELFFGEGSRLTVL.

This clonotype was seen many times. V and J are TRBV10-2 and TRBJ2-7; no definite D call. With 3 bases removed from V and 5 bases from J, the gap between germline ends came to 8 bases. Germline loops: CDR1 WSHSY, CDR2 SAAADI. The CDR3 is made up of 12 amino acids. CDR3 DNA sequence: TGCGCCAGCAGTGAAGGGATCAACGAGCAGTACTTC. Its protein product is CASSEGINEQYF.

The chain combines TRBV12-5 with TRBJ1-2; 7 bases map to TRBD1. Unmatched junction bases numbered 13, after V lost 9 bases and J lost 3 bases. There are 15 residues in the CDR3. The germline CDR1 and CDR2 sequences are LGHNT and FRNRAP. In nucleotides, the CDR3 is TGTGCTAGCCATCCAGGGGGAAGGGTTGACTATGGCTACACCTTC. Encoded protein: CASHPGGRVDYGYTF.

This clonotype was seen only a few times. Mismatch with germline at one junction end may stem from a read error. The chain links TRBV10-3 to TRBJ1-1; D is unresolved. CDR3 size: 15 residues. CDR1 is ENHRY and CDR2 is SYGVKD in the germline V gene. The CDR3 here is CASSELEVGGTEAFF. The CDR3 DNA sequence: TGTGCCAGCAGTGAGTTGGAGGTGGGAGGCACTGAAGCTTTCTTT.

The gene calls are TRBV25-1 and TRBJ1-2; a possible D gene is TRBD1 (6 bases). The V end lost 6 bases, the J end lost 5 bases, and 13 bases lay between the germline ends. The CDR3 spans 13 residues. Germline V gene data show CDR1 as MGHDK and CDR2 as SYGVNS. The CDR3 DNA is TGTGCCAGCAGAGATCTTGGGACATATGGCTACACCTTC. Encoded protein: CASRDLGTYGYTF.

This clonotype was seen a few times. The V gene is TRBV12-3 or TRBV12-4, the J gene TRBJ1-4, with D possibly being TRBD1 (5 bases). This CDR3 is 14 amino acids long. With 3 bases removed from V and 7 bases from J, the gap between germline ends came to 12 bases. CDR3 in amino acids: CASSFCQGCEKLFF. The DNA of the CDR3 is TGTGCCAGCAGTTTTTGCCAGGGCTGTGAAAAACTGTTTTTT.

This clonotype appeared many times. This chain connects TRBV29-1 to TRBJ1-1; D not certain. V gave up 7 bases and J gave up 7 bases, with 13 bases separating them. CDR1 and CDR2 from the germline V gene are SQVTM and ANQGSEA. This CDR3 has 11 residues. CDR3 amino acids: CSGGWAREAFF. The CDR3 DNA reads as TGCAGCGGCGGATGGGCCCGTGAAGCTTTCTTT.

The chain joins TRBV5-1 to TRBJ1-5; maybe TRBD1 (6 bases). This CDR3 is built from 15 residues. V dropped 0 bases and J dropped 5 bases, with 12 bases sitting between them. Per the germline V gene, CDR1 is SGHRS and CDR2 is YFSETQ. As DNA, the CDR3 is TGCGCCAGCAGCTTGGAGGACAGCACCTATCAGCCCCAGCATTTT. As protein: CASSLEDSTYQPQHF.

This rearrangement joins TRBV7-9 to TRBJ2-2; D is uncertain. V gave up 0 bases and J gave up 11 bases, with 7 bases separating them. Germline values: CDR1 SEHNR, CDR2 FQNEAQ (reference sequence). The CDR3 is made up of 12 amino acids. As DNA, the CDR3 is TGTGCCAGCAGCTTAGCGTCGGATGAGCTGTTTTTT. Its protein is CASSLASDELFF. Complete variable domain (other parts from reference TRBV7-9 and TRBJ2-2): DTGVSQNPRHKITKRGQNVTFRCDPISEHNRLYWYRQTLGQGPEFLTYFQNEAQLEKSRLLSDRFSAERPKGSFSTLEIQRTEQGDSAMYLCASSLASDELFFGEGSRLTVL.

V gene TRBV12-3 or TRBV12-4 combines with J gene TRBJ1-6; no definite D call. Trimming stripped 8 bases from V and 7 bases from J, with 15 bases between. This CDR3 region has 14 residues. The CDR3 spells CASSSGVPNSPLHF. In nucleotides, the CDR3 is TGTGCCAGCTCCTCCGGAGTTCCGAATTCACCCCTCCACTTT.

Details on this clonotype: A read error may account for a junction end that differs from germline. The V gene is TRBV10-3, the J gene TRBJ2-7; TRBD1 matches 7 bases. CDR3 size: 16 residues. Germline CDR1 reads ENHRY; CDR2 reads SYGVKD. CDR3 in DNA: TGTGCCAGCAGTCTCGACAGGGCCCCCTTACGAGACGAGCAGTACTTC. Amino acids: CASSLDRAPLRDEQYF.

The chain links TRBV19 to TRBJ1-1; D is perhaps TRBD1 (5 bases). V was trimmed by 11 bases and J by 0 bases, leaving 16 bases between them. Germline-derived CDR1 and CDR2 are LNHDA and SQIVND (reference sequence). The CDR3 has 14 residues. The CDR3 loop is CAGTRGDLNTEAFF. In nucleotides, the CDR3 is TGTGCCGGTACCCGGGGCGACCTGAACACTGAAGCTTTCTTT. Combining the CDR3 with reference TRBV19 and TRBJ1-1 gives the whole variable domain DGGITQSPKYLFRKEGQNVTLSCEQNLNHDAMYWYRQDPGQGLRLIYYSQIVNDFQKGDIAEGYSVSREKKESFPLTVTSAQKNPTAFYLCAGTRGDLNTEAFFGQGTRLTVV.

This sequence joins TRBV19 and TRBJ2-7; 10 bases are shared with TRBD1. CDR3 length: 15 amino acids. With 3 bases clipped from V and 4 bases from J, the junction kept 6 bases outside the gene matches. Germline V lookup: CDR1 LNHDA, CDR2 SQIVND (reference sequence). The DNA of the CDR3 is TGTGCCAGTAGTATCACCGGGACAGGGGATTACGAGCAGTACTTC. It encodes CASSITGTGDYEQYF. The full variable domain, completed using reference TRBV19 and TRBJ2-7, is DGGITQSPKYLFRKEGQNVTLSCEQNLNHDAMYWYRQDPGQGLRLIYYSQIVNDFQKGDIAEGYSVSREKKESFPLTVTSAQKNPTAFYLCASSITGTGDYEQYFGPGTRLTVT.

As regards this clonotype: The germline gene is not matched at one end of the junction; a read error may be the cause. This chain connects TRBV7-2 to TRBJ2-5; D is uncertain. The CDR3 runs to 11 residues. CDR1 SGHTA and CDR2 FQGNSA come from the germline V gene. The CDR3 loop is CASGYQEAQYF. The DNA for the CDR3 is TGTGCCAGCGGGTACCAAGAGGCCCAGTACTTC.

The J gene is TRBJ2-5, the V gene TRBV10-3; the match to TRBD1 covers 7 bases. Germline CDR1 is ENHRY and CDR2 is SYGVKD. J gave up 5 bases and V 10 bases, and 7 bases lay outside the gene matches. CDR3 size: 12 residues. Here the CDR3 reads CATGTVRETQYF. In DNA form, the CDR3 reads TGTGCCACCGGGACAGTCCGGGAGACCCAGTACTTC.

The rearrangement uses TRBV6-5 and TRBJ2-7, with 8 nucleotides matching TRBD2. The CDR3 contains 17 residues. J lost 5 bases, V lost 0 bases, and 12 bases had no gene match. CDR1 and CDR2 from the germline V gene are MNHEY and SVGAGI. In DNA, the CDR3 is TGTGCCAGCAGTTACTCGTACTGGGAGAGCGGGAGTAACGAGCAGTACTTC. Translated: CASSYSYWESGSNEQYF.

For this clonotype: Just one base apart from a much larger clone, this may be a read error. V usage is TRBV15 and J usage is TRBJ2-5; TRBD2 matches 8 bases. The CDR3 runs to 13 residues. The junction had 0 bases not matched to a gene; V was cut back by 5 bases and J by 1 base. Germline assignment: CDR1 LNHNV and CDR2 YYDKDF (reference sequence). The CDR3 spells CATSGLAQETQYF. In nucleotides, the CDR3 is TGTGCCACCAGCGGACTAGCCCAAGAGACCCAGTACTTC.

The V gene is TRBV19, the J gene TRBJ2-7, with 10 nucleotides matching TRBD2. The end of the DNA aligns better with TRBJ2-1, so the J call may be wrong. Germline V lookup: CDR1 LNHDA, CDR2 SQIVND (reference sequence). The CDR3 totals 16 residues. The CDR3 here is CASMVSSGSPYDEQFF. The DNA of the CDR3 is TGTGCCAGTATGGTTTCTAGCGGGAGCCCTTATGATGAGCAGTTCTTC.

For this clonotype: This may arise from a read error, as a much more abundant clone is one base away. Here the CDR3 reads CASSLWDTSYGYTF. In DNA, the CDR3 is TGCGCCAGCAGCTTATGGGACACCAGTTATGGCTACACCTTC. The chain is built from TRBV5-1 and TRBJ1-2; TRBD1 is a possible D gene (6 bases). There are 14 residues in the CDR3. Trimming stripped 2 bases from V and 5 bases from J, with 13 bases between. The germline V gene encodes CDR1 SGHRS and CDR2 YFSETQ.

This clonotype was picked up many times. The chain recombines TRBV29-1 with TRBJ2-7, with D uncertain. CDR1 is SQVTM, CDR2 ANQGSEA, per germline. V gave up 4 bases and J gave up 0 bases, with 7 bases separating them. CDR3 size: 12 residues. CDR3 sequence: CSVVESSYEQYF. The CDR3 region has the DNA TGCAGCGTTGTCGAGAGCTCCTACGAGCAGTACTTC.

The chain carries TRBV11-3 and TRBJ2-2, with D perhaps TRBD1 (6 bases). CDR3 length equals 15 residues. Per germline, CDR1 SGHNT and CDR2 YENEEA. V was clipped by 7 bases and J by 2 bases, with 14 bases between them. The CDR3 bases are TGTGCCAGCACCCTTCAGGACAGTAACACCGGGGAGCTGTTTTTT. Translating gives CASTLQDSNTGELFF.

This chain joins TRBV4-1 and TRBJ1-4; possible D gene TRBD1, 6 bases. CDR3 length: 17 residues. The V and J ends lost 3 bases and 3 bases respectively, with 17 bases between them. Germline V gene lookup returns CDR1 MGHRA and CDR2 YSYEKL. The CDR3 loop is CASSHPKQGRANEKLFF. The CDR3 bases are TGCGCCAGCAGCCACCCGAAACAGGGACGGGCTAATGAAAAACTGTTTTTT.

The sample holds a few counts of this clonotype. This chain's CDR3 is CASRAGGGHTGELFF. CDR3 nucleotides: TGCGCCAGCCGTGCTGGCGGGGGACACACCGGGGAGCTGTTTTTT. The J gene is TRBJ2-2, the V gene TRBV5-1; TRBD2 matches at 7 bases. J lost 3 bases, V lost 7 bases, and 9 bases had no gene match. CDR3 length: 15 amino acids. Germline V gene lookup returns CDR1 SGHRS and CDR2 YFSETQ. The whole variable domain, remainder taken from reference TRBV5-1 and TRBJ2-2, is KAGVTQTPRYLIKTRGQQVTLSCSPISGHRSVSWYQQTPGQGLQFLFEYFSETQRNKGNFPGRFSGRQFSNSRSEMNVSTLELGDSALYLCASRAGGGHTGELFFGEGSRLTVL.

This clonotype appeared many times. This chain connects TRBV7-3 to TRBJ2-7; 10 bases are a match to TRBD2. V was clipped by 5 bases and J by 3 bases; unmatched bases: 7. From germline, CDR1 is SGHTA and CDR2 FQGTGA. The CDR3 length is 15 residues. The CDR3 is CASSPLAGADYEQYF. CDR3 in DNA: TGTGCCAGCAGCCCCCTAGCGGGAGCCGACTACGAGCAGTACTTC. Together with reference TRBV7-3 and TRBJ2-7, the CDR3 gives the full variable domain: GAGVSQTPSNKVTEKGKYVELRCDPISGHTALYWYRQSLGQGPEFLIYFQGTGAADDSGLPNDRFFAVRPEGSVSTLKIQRTERGDSAVYLCASSPLAGADYEQYFGPGTRLTVT.